This T cell receptor beta chain was retrieved from a study of shared clonotypes between healthy human individuals. As to this clone: Its antigen is not known.

Germline loops: CDR1 MDHEN, CDR2 SYDVKM. J lost 2 bases, V lost 5 bases, and 0 bases had no gene match. The length of the CDR3 is 15 residues. Here immunoSEQ multiplex PCR was the method, and the copy in TCRdb shows in-frame clones only, minus some. The sample consists of around 1.5 million clones, approximately 98% of them appearing once. Points from the study as a whole: Although depth was large, rarefaction showed that sequencing of the sorted subsets was incomplete. Clonotypes shared by all four donors outscored non-shared clonotypes in generation probability.

The V gene is TRBV28, the J gene TRBJ2-6, with 10 bases lining up with TRBD2. The sequence was collected from a man aged 25-45 years in good health. The specimen sequenced was naive CD4+ T cells sorted from blood. Subset indicated: CD45RA+ positively selected. The CDR3 coding sequence is TGTGCCAGCAGTGGACTAGCGGCTGGGGCCAACGTCCTGACTTTC. Encoded protein: CASSGLAAGANVLTF. The complete variable domain, with remaining parts taken from reference TRBV28 and TRBJ2-6, reads DVKVTQSSRYLVKRTGEKVFLECVQDMDHENMFWYRQDPGLGLRLIYFSYDVKMKEKGDIPEGYSVSREKKERFSLILESASTNQTSMYLCASSGLAAGANVLTFGAGSRLTVL.